This T cell receptor beta chain was captured by sequencing in a study of OX40 agonist ivuxolimab in advanced cancers. Study-wide context: Ivuxolimab was an agonistic, fully human IgG2 monoclonal antibody directed against OX40 (CD134), a costimulatory receptor. Intravenous ivuxolimab was administered to patients every 2 weeks at six dose levels: 0.01, 0.1, 0.3, 1.5, 3 and 10 mg/kg. Of the 50 to 55 patients in dose escalation, about 20 had hepatocellular carcinoma, some 15 had melanoma, 9 had renal cell carcinoma and 9 had head and neck cancer. In the dose-escalation cohort, 82.7% of patients were male, and the mean age was around 60 years, with a range of roughly 20 to 80. Prior anti-PD-1, anti-PD-L1 or anti-CTLA-4 therapy was permitted, and approximately 39% of dose-escalation patients had received checkpoint inhibitors. Three dose-escalation patients achieved partial responses, one with hepatocellular carcinoma and two with cutaneous melanoma. The purpose of peripheral TCRbeta sequencing was to test whether ivuxolimab changed TCR sequence diversity and led to clonal T-cell expansion. The paper covers the monotherapy dose-escalation part of the phase I ivuxolimab trial, which included N ≈ 54 patients.

Patients with autoimmune disease history or receiving systemic immunosuppression were excluded from the trial. Peripheral blood for TCR sequencing was drawn from every dose cohort at baseline, at cycle 4 day 1 and at cycle 7 day 1. The samples were drawn from a first-in-human, open-label, multicenter phase I dose-escalation trial of ivuxolimab. Adults with locally advanced or metastatic melanoma, renal cell, hepatocellular, or head and neck squamous cell carcinoma were enrolled in the trial. Before TCR sequencing, CD4+ T cells and CD8+ T cells from peripheral blood were sorted into separate populations. To sequence the TCRbeta CDR3 region, genomic DNA was isolated from the sorted cells. TCRbeta CDR3 regions were sequenced using the immunoSEQ Assay. TCRdb limited this immuneACCESS table to in-frame rearrangements with V and J called. A share of clones is missing; checked studies link under half to unresolved V genes, and the rest is unexplained. The sample table records about 96,000 clones; approximately 80% of these occur just once. The top ten clonotypes cover under 6.5% of the sample.

Results the study describes overall, beyond this receptor: At doses of 0.1 to 3.0 mg/kg, clonal expansion of both CD4+ and CD8+ T cells in blood was seen between baseline and week 6. Low levels of normalized T-cell clonal expansion were also shown by some nonresponding patients. In the 0.1-3.0 mg/kg groups, partial responders had among the lowest normalized peripheral clonal expansion, particularly in CD8+ T cells. After ivuxolimab, CD8+ T cells had more expanded clones than CD4+ T cells on average. Which antigens the clonally expanded peripheral T cells were specific for was not determined.

Details on this clone: It has no known antigen specificity. The sample holds no much larger clone one base away, and base qualities are not on file.

Trimming removed 5 bases from V and 2 bases from J, leaving 5 bases between the germline ends. The CDR3, cysteine through phenylalanine, is 12 amino acids long. CDR3 DNA is the only sequence kept; it has 36 bases, read in frame from the first base. The germline V gene encodes CDR1 SGHTA and CDR2 FQGTGA. The sample was CD4+ or CD8+ T cells sorted from blood, taken in a trial of the OX40 agonist ivuxolimab. The chain joins TRBV7-3 to TRBJ2-3; the D gene assignment is ambiguous. The origin of this receptor is an adult with an advanced solid tumor such as melanoma, head and neck, liver or kidney cancer. The CDR3 corresponds to CASSKTTDTQYF. The bases are TGTGCCAGCAGCAAGACCACAGATACGCAGTATTTT.